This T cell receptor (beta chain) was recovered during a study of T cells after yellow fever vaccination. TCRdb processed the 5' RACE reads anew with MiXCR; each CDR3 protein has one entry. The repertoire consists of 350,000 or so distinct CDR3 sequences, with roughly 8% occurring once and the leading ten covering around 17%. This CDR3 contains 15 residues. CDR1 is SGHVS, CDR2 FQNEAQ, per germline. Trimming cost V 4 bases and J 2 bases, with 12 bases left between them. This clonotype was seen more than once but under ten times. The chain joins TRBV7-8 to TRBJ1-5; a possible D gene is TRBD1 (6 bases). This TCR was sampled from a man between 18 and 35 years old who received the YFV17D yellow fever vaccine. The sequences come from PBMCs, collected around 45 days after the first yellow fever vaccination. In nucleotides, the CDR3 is TGTGCCAGCAGCTACAGGGCGACGGGCAATCAGCCCCAGCATTTT. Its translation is CASSYRATGNQPQHF.